The 18 T cell receptor beta chains presented below share a single source sample, sequenced in a study of shared clonotypes between healthy human individuals. Measured with immunoSEQ multiplex PCR; TCRdb has only the in-frame clones, and not every one. This table has about 490,000 clones, 75% to 85% appearing once. Sequencing input: PBMCs. These receptors were taken from a woman aged 40 to 49 in good health. Some clones in this sample may be carry-over from other donors' samples.

The chain employs TRBV29-1 and TRBJ1-4; D remains unclear. Trimming shortened V by 5 bases and J by 3 bases, and 13 bases separated the two germline ends. Germline lookup yields CDR1 SQVTM and CDR2 ANQGSEA. This CDR3 has 14 amino acids. The CDR3 bases are TGCAGCGTTTTTTCACAGTCCTCTAATGAAAAACTGTTTTTT. Protein sequence: CSVFSQSSNEKLFF.

The rearrangement links TRBV7-2 to TRBJ1-4; weak D call: TRBD1 (5 bases). Germline assignment: CDR1 SGHTA and CDR2 FQGNSA. Trimming shortened V by 3 bases and J by 8 bases, and 13 bases separated the two germline ends. CDR3 length: 14 residues. The CDR3 reads CASSFGGTLEKLFF. In nucleotides, the CDR3 is TGTGCCAGCAGCTTTGGGGGGACCCTAGAAAAACTGTTTTTT.

V is TRBV11-2 and J is TRBJ2-3; D not certain. Germline-derived CDR1 and CDR2 are SGHAT and FQNNGV. V was pared by 1 base and J by 0 bases, with 14 bases between. The CDR3 has 17 residues. The CDR3 nucleotides are TGTGCCAGCAGCTTAGTAGGCGGAATTGTTAGCACAGATACGCAGTATTTT. This translates into CASSLVGGIVSTDTQYF.

V usage is TRBV9 and J usage is TRBJ2-1, with TRBD2 matching 7 bases. The length of the CDR3 is 13 residues. After removal of 4 bases from V and 10 bases from J, the junction contained 8 bases not matched to a gene. CDR1 is SGDLS, CDR2 YYNGEE, per germline. The CDR3, as DNA: TGTGCCAGCAGCCCCGGGACTATGGGAGAGCAGTTCTTC. Residues: CASSPGTMGEQFF.

The chain employs TRBV27 and TRBJ2-2; the D gene could be TRBD1 or TRBD2 (5 bases each). The CDR3 has 18 amino acids. The V and J ends lost 0 bases and 4 bases respectively, with 18 bases between them. Germline V gene sequence: CDR1 MNHEY, CDR2 SMNVEV (reference sequence). The DNA for the CDR3 is TGTGCCAGCAGTTTATCGCGACGTAGGGGAGCGCGCACCGGGGAGCTGTTTTTT. Protein sequence: CASSLSRRRGARTGELFF.

The chain employs TRBV5-4 and TRBJ2-1; the match to TRBD2 covers 9 bases. J was trimmed by 4 bases and V by 4 bases; bases with no gene match: 12. Germline V gene sequence: CDR1 SGHNT, CDR2 YYREEE (reference sequence). This CDR3 has 17 amino acids. CDR3 region: CASSNDGASGKYNEQFF. Here the CDR3 DNA reads TGTGCCAGCAGCAACGACGGAGCTAGCGGGAAATACAATGAGCAGTTCTTC.

J is TRBJ2-5 and V is TRBV29-1; no clear D. Trimming pared 6 bases from V and 5 bases from J, leaving 10 bases between. CDR3 size: 11 residues. The germline V gene has CDR1 SQVTM and CDR2 ANQGSEA. The CDR3 loop is CSVRPEETQYF. The DNA for the CDR3 is TGCAGCGTGAGACCCGAGGAGACCCAGTACTTC.

This clone is a singleton in its sample. The chain couples TRBV7-2 to TRBJ2-1; 13 bases agree with TRBD2. Unmatched junction bases numbered 7, after V lost 3 bases and J lost 2 bases. Germline V gene sequence: CDR1 SGHTA, CDR2 FQGNSA. This CDR3 is built from 18 residues. The DNA of the CDR3 is TGTGCCAGCAGCTTTACTCCGGGACTAGCGGGGCCCTACAATGAGCAGTTCTTC. Translating it yields CASSFTPGLAGPYNEQFF.

This clone was seen a few times. The DNA for the CDR3 is TGCGCCAGCTACCAATTGGGGGGCCACTATGGCTACACCTTC. Residues: CASYQLGGHYGYTF. The chain joins TRBV23-1 to TRBJ1-2, with D maybe TRBD1 (6 bases). TRBV23-1 is an open reading frame, and its role is uncertain. V was clipped by 8 bases and J by 3 bases, with 16 bases between them. This CDR3 has 14 residues.

In this sample, this clone turned up a few times. The chain uses TRBV7-9 and TRBJ1-3, with 7 bases fitting TRBD1. V lost 2 bases, J lost 0 bases, and 10 bases stayed unmatched. CDR3 length equals 18 residues. The germline V gene encodes CDR1 SEHNR and CDR2 FQNEAQ (reference sequence). DNA of the CDR3: TGTGCCAGCAGCTTATACTCCGGGACAGCATCCTCTGGAAACACCATATATTTT. This codes for CASSLYSGTASSGNTIYF. Supplemented by reference TRBV7-9 and TRBJ1-3, the full variable domain reads DTGVSQNPRHKITKRGQNVTFRCDPISEHNRLYWYRQTLGQGPEFLTYFQNEAQLEKSRLLSDRFSAERPKGSFSTLEIQRTEQGDSAMYLCASSLYSGTASSGNTIYFGEGSWLTVV.

The chain is built from TRBV27 and TRBJ2-1, with 8 bases fitting TRBD1. The CDR3 extends over 14 amino acids. Germline trimming cut 3 bases from V and 10 bases from J; bases unmatched to any gene: 8. Germline CDR1 is MNHEY and CDR2 is SMNVEV (reference sequence). The CDR3 bases are TGTGCCAGCAGTTTGGACGGGACAGGCCGGGAGCAGTTCTTC. It specifies CASSLDGTGREQFF.

The chain couples TRBV2 to TRBJ1-3, with D perhaps matching TRBD1 (5 bases). CDR1 is SNHLY, CDR2 FYNNEI, per germline. The CDR3 spans 16 residues. Between the trimmed V and J ends, which lost 6 bases and 4 bases, there was a span of 19 bases. CDR3 sequence (DNA): TGTGCCAGCAGAGTCGACAGCCTCTTTGGGGGAAACACCATATATTTT. This gives the protein CASRVDSLFGGNTIYF.

This clone has only one observation. The rearrangement joins TRBV10-3 to TRBJ2-1, with 14 bases fitting TRBD2. Germline assignment: CDR1 ENHRY and CDR2 SYGVKD. The CDR3 has 16 residues. With V trimmed by 6 bases and J by 0 bases, 1 base remained unmatched. In DNA, the CDR3 is TGTGCCATCAGGGGGACTAGCGGGAGCTCCTACAATGAGCAGTTCTTC. Protein sequence: CAIRGTSGSSYNEQFF.

The rearrangement joins TRBV7-3 to TRBJ2-1, with TRBD2 matching 11 bases. CDR1 is SGHTA and CDR2 is FQGTGA in the germline V gene. The CDR3 runs to 15 residues. Trimming at V came to 4 bases and at J to 7 bases, leaving 6 bases not matched to a gene. CDR3 sequence: CASSSGLAGKNEQFF. For the CDR3, the DNA is TGTGCCAGCAGCTCCGGACTAGCGGGTAAGAATGAGCAGTTCTTC.

This clone came up a few times. The CDR3 loop is CASSSILAGEETQYF. The CDR3 bases are TGTGCCAGCAGTTCCATACTAGCGGGAGAGGAGACCCAGTACTTC. The chain recombines TRBV27 with TRBJ2-5, with 11 bases fitting TRBD2. Germline-derived CDR1 and CDR2 are MNHEY and SMNVEV (reference sequence). The CDR3 covers 15 residues. The V and J ends lost 4 bases and 5 bases, in that order; junction bases with no gene match: 6.

With regard to this clone: Just one base apart from a much larger clone, this may be a read error. CDR3 in amino acids: CAWSVRGGVRNTEVFF. The CDR3 nucleotides are TGTGCCTGGAGTGTACGCGGGGGGGTCCGGAACACTGAAGTTTTCTTT. V and J are TRBV30 and TRBJ1-1; D is possibly TRBD1 (5 bases). The CDR3 runs 16 residues. Looked up from germline, CDR1 is GTSNPN and CDR2 is SVGIG (reference sequence).

The chain combines TRBV11-2 with TRBJ2-1; 9 bases are a match to TRBD2. With V trimmed by 4 bases and J by 3 bases, 4 bases remained unmatched. This CDR3 region has 15 residues. Germline CDR1 SGHAT, CDR2 FQNNGV. CDR3 coding DNA: TGTGCCAGCAGCTCATTAGCGGGGGACTACAATGAGCAGTTCTTC. Translation: CASSSLAGDYNEQFF. Variable domain in full (rest from reference TRBV11-2 and TRBJ2-1): EAGVAQSPRYKIIEKRQSVAFWCNPISGHATLYWYQQILGQGPKLLIQFQNNGVVDDSQLPKDRFSAERLKGVDSTLKIQPAKLEDSAVYLCASSSLAGDYNEQFFGPGTRLTVL.

The chain combines TRBV7-3 with TRBJ2-1; 10 nucleotides line up with TRBD1. Per germline, CDR1 SGHTA and CDR2 FQGTGA. V dropped 5 bases and J dropped 2; count of bases not matched to a gene: 6. The CDR3 extends over 16 amino acids. The CDR3 bases are TGTGCCAGCAGCCCCGCCGGGACAGGGGCCTACAATGAGCAGTTCTTC. Its protein product is CASSPAGTGAYNEQFF. Combining the CDR3 with reference TRBV7-3 and TRBJ2-1 gives the whole variable domain GAGVSQTPSNKVTEKGKYVELRCDPISGHTALYWYRQSLGQGPEFLIYFQGTGAADDSGLPNDRFFAVRPEGSVSTLKIQRTERGDSAVYLCASSPAGTGAYNEQFFGPGTRLTVL.